The 32 T cell receptor beta chains presented below share a single source sample, sequenced in a study of blood T cell repertoires in COVID-19. TCRdb's table, derived via immunoSEQ multiplex PCR, lists solely in-frame clones and lacks some. The data contain hundreds of thousands of clones, approximately 91% of them singletons. The specimen sequenced was PBMCs or T cells enriched from blood (not recorded which). Every receptor here comes from a middle-aged woman with acute COVID-19.

The J gene is TRBJ1-5, the V gene TRBV10-3, with a tentative D call TRBD1 (5 bases). Germline V gene sequence: CDR1 ENHRY, CDR2 SYGVKD. The CDR3 length is 15 residues. Trimming stripped 0 bases from V and 6 bases from J, with 12 bases between. The CDR3 sequence is CAISESSTVTQPQHF. In DNA, the CDR3 is TGTGCCATCAGTGAGTCGTCGACAGTCACTCAGCCCCAGCATTTT.

The CDR3 bases are TGTGCCAGCTCACCGTCGGGGGACTGGAGGAACACTGAAGCTTTCTTT. Its protein product is CASSPSGDWRNTEAFF. The chain combines TRBV18 with TRBJ1-1, with D perhaps matching TRBD1 (5 bases). The CDR3 sequence is 16 residues long. With 3 bases removed from V and 1 base from J, the gap between germline ends came to 15 bases. From germline, CDR1 is KGHSH and CDR2 LQKENI. Supplemented by reference TRBV18 and TRBJ1-1, the full variable domain reads NAGVMQNPRHLVRRRGQEARLRCSPMKGHSHVYWYRQLPEEGLKFMVYLQKENIIDESGMPKERFSAEFPKEGPSILRIQQVVRGDSAAYFCASSPSGDWRNTEAFFGQGTRLTVV.

Worth noting for this clone: This same CDR3 is encoded by further DNA sequences in the sample. This chain links TRBV7-9 with TRBJ1-1; maybe TRBD1 (5 bases). Germline V gene data show CDR1 as SEHNR and CDR2 as FQNEAQ (reference sequence). The CDR3 loop spans 12 amino acids. V was trimmed by 4 bases and J by 5 bases, leaving 8 bases between them. CDR3 protein: CASSWGVTEAFF. CDR3 DNA sequence: TGTGCCAGCAGCTGGGGGGTGACTGAAGCTTTCTTT.

The chain employs TRBV13 and TRBJ2-7; D perhaps matches TRBD2 (5 bases). CDR1 is PRHDT and CDR2 is FYEKMQ in the germline V gene (reference sequence). V was pared by 3 bases and J by 6 bases, with 15 bases between. This CDR3 spans 14 amino acids. Here the CDR3 DNA reads TGTGCCAGCAGCTTCCGGGGTTTTCCGGGCGAGCAGTACTTC. Translation: CASSFRGFPGEQYF. The full variable domain, its missing parts supplied by reference TRBV13 and TRBJ2-7, is AAGVIQSPRHLIKEKRETATLKCYPIPRHDTVYWYQQGPGQDPQFLISFYEKMQSDKGSIPDRFSAQQFSDYHSELNMSSLELGDSALYFCASSFRGFPGEQYFGPGTRLTVT.

The chain recombines TRBV5-6 with TRBJ2-7; the D is unclear. CDR3 length: 14 amino acids. Germline lookup yields CDR1 SGHDT and CDR2 YYEEEE. The V and J ends lost 2 bases and 0 bases respectively, with 9 bases between them. The CDR3 DNA reads as TGTGCCAGCAGCTTTAGCTATCCCTCCTACGAGCAGTACTTC. Residues: CASSFSYPSYEQYF.

The chain has TRBV2 and TRBJ2-3, with 7 bases identical to TRBD1. CDR3 length equals 14 residues. CDR1 SNHLY and CDR2 FYNNEI come from the germline V gene. Trimming took 6 bases from V and 2 from J; bases not matched to a gene: 5. The CDR3 here is CASRRQGHTDTQYF. The CDR3 DNA follows: TGTGCCAGCAGGAGACAGGGACACACAGATACGCAGTATTTT.

This CDR3 is CASRPDRGRNTEAFF. The CDR3 DNA reads TGTGCCAGCAGACCAGACAGGGGGCGAAACACTGAAGCTTTCTTT. This sequence joins TRBV7-9 and TRBJ1-1; 10 positions agree with TRBD1. The germline V gene has CDR1 SEHNR and CDR2 FQNEAQ (reference sequence). The CDR3 totals 15 residues. With V trimmed by 6 bases and J by 2 bases, 6 bases remained unmatched.

The chain combines TRBV30 with TRBJ1-2; 12 bases agree with TRBD1. This CDR3 comprises 14 residues. Germline V CDR1 and CDR2: GTSNPN, SVGIG (reference sequence). V shed 8 bases and J 8 bases; nucleotides not matched to a gene: 12. The DNA for the CDR3 is TGTGCCAGCGTGGGGGACAGGGGGCAGGTGGGCTACACCTTC. Translated, it gives CASVGDRGQVGYTF.

V and J are TRBV30 and TRBJ1-4; tentative D call: TRBD1 (6 bases). The CDR3 has 14 amino acids. From germline, CDR1 is GTSNPN and CDR2 SVGIG (reference sequence). V was trimmed by 0 bases and J by 7 bases, leaving 12 bases between them. CDR3 protein: CAWSVRGGVEKLFF. The DNA for the CDR3 is TGTGCCTGGAGTGTAAGGGGGGGCGTTGAAAAACTGTTTTTT.

This clone was detected only a few times. The V call is TRBV14, the J call TRBJ1-6; no reliable D call. The CDR3 extends over 12 amino acids. V lost 4 bases and J lost 7, with 5 bases in between. Germline V gene sequence: CDR1 SGHDN, CDR2 FVKESK. The CDR3 DNA reads as TGTGCCAGCAGCCGCCAGAATTCACCCCTCCACTTT. This translates into CASSRQNSPLHF.

This chain links TRBV30 with TRBJ2-5, with 15 bases lining up with TRBD2. The CDR3 runs 16 residues. CDR1 is GTSNPN, CDR2 SVGIG, per germline (reference sequence). The ends lost 2 bases at V and 2 bases at J; junction bases unmatched: 3. The chain's CDR3 is CAWSWGLAGGQETQYF. CDR3 nucleotide sequence: TGTGCCTGGAGTTGGGGACTAGCGGGGGGACAAGAGACCCAGTACTTC. Together with reference TRBV30 and TRBJ2-5, the CDR3 gives the full variable domain: SQTIHQWPATLVQPVGSPLSLECTVEGTSNPNLYWYRQAAGRGLQLLFYSVGIGQISSEVPQNLSASRPQDRQFILSSKKLLLSDSGFYLCAWSWGLAGGQETQYFGPGTRLLVL.

J is TRBJ1-4 and V is TRBV5-1; 8 bases align to TRBD1. The CDR3 totals 16 residues. After removal of 2 bases from V and 6 bases from J, the junction contained 9 bases not matched to a gene. Germline V gives CDR1 SGHRS, CDR2 YFSETQ. CDR3 DNA sequence: TGCGCCAGCAGCTTACTCGGACAGGGTCCAGATGAAAAACTGTTTTTT. Encoded protein: CASSLLGQGPDEKLFF.

This clone was counted once. This chain joins TRBV30 and TRBJ1-2, with 9 bases lining up with TRBD1. J lost 7 bases, V lost 0 bases, and 3 bases had no gene match. This CDR3 spans 13 amino acids. Per germline, CDR1 GTSNPN and CDR2 SVGIG (reference sequence). Here the CDR3 DNA reads TGTGCCTGGAGTGTGGGACAGGGAGGTGGCTACACCTTC. Its translation: CAWSVGQGGGYTF.

This rearrangement joins TRBV30 to TRBJ1-5, with D maybe TRBD1 (5 bases). The CDR3 totals 15 residues. The V gene lost 6 bases and the J gene lost 2 bases, with 17 bases spanning the gap. Germline lookup yields CDR1 GTSNPN and CDR2 SVGIG (reference sequence). The CDR3: CACSTQGGGNQPQHF. The DNA for the CDR3 is TGTGCCTGCTCCACGCAGGGAGGGGGCAATCAGCCCCAGCATTTT.

The chain has TRBV10-2 and TRBJ2-5; 10 nucleotides align to TRBD2. Germline V gene sequence: CDR1 WSHSY, CDR2 SAAADI. The CDR3 runs 16 residues. V lost 8 bases to trimming and J lost 5 bases; unmatched junction nucleotides: 14. The CDR3 DNA reads TGCGCCAGCCAAAAGGGGCCAGCGGGGGGGCAGGAGACCCAGTACTTC. Amino acid sequence: CASQKGPAGGQETQYF.

A single count supports this clone. V usage is TRBV7-8 and J usage is TRBJ1-3; 7 bases fit TRBD1. This CDR3 is built from 15 residues. CDR1 and CDR2 from the germline V gene are SGHVS and FQNEAQ. Germline trimming cut 4 bases from V and 0 bases from J; bases unmatched to any gene: 3. CDR3 bases: TGTGCCAGCAGCTCAGACAGGGTCTCTGGAAACACCATATATTTT. Translation gives CASSSDRVSGNTIYF.

The V and J genes are TRBV19 and TRBJ1-4, with TRBD1 matching over 8 bases. The V and J ends lost 6 bases and 8 bases, in that order; junction bases with no gene match: 11. The germline V gene has CDR1 LNHDA and CDR2 SQIVND (reference sequence). This CDR3 is built from 15 residues. CDR3 sequence: CASRGGYRGGEKLFF. In nucleotides, the CDR3 is TGTGCCAGTAGGGGAGGATACAGGGGGGGCGAAAAACTGTTTTTT. Full variable domain (missing parts from reference TRBV19 and TRBJ1-4): DGGITQSPKYLFRKEGQNVTLSCEQNLNHDAMYWYRQDPGQGLRLIYYSQIVNDFQKGDIAEGYSVSREKKESFPLTVTSAQKNPTAFYLCASRGGYRGGEKLFFGSGTQLSVL.

The chain combines TRBV18 with TRBJ1-2, with 7 bases identical to TRBD1. CDR3 length: 15 amino acids. V gave up 5 bases and J gave up 4 bases; unmatched junction bases: 10. Germline CDR1 is KGHSH and CDR2 is LQKENI. The chain's CDR3 is CASSTGTDPTYGYTF. CDR3 nucleotides: TGTGCCAGCTCAACGGGGACAGACCCGACCTATGGCTACACCTTC.

CDR3 residues: CASSTHGTGKLGAFF. The CDR3, as DNA: TGTGCCAGTAGCACACACGGGACAGGGAAATTAGGAGCTTTCTTT. The rearrangement joins TRBV19 to TRBJ1-1, with 9 bases lining up with TRBD1. With V trimmed by 6 bases and J by 10 bases, 15 bases remained unmatched. Germline V lookup: CDR1 LNHDA, CDR2 SQIVND (reference sequence). The CDR3 spans 15 residues. Filled out from reference TRBV19 and TRBJ1-1, the complete variable domain reads DGGITQSPKYLFRKEGQNVTLSCEQNLNHDAMYWYRQDPGQGLRLIYYSQIVNDFQKGDIAEGYSVSREKKESFPLTVTSAQKNPTAFYLCASSTHGTGKLGAFFGQGTRLTVV.

This clone has a single count. The gene calls are TRBV3-1 (or the pseudogene TRBV3-2) and TRBJ1-2; 7 positions match TRBD1. V shed 4 bases, J shed 13 bases, and the junction held 12 bases outside the gene matches. The CDR3 length is 13 residues. Germline CDR1 is LGHDT and CDR2 is YNNKEL (reference sequence). The DNA of the CDR3 is TGTGCCAGCAGCCTAATCCAGGGGGAGTTGGGCACCTTC. Encoded protein: CASSLIQGELGTF.

The V gene is TRBV6-5, the J gene TRBJ1-6; D unclear. Germline V gene data show CDR1 as MNHEY and CDR2 as SVGAGI. The CDR3 is made up of 13 amino acids. The V gene lost 2 bases and the J gene lost 8 bases, with 7 bases spanning the gap. In DNA form, the CDR3 reads TGTGCCAGCAGTTACGGTTCAGATTCACCCCTCCACTTT. This sequence encodes CASSYGSDSPLHF.

The chain is built from TRBV5-1 and TRBJ1-3, with 7 bases aligning to TRBD1. The V gene's germline CDR1 is SGHRS and CDR2 YFSETQ. The CDR3 has 15 amino acids. Germline trimming cut 4 bases from V and 3 bases from J; bases unmatched to any gene: 7. The CDR3 DNA follows: TGCGCCAGCAGCCTAACAGGGGCGATTGGAAACACCATATATTTT. It yields the protein CASSLTGAIGNTIYF.

The gene calls are TRBV5-1 and TRBJ1-5; 7 bases fit TRBD1. The trim removed 9 bases at V and 0 bases at J, leaving 6 bases unmatched. The CDR3 totals 14 residues. CDR1 and CDR2 (germline): SGHRS, YFSETQ. CDR3 coding DNA: TGCGCCACCCTAGACAGGGATAGCAATCAGCCCCAGCATTTT. Residues: CATLDRDSNQPQHF.

This chain joins TRBV4-1 and TRBJ1-2; D might be TRBD1 (6 bases). The germline gives CDR1 MGHRA, CDR2 YSYEKL. V was clipped by 3 bases and J by 3 bases, with 14 bases between them. The CDR3 sequence is 15 residues long. CDR3 residues: CASSHPRQAYYGYTF. Written as DNA, the CDR3 is TGCGCCAGCAGCCATCCCCGACAGGCTTACTATGGCTACACCTTC.

V and J are TRBV29-1 and TRBJ2-2; a weak D match, TRBD1 (5 bases). CDR1 is SQVTM and CDR2 is ANQGSEA in the germline V gene. There are 15 residues in the CDR3. Trimming removed 6 bases at V and 1 base at J, with 15 bases between. DNA of the CDR3: TGCAGCGTCGGCTGGGGCGATTTGAACACCGGGGAGCTGTTTTTT. Residues: CSVGWGDLNTGELFF.

The chain joins TRBV7-7 to TRBJ1-6; no clear D. This CDR3 spans 13 amino acids. In germline, CDR1 is SSHAT, CDR2 FNYEAQ (reference sequence). V was cut by 1 base and J by 7 bases, with 5 bases left in between. DNA for the CDR3: TGTGCCAGCAGCTTAGATTTAAATTCACCCCTCCACTTT. As protein: CASSLDLNSPLHF. The complete variable domain, with remaining parts taken from reference TRBV7-7 and TRBJ1-6, reads GAGVSQSPRYKVTKRGQDVTLRCDPISSHATLYWYQQALGQGPEFLTYFNYEAQPDKSGLPSDRFSAERPEGSISTLTIQRTEQRDSAMYRCASSLDLNSPLHFGNGTRLTVT.

This chain links TRBV20-1 with TRBJ1-2; 7 bases are shared with TRBD1. This CDR3 is 11 amino acids long. Germline-derived CDR1 and CDR2 are DFQATT and SNEGSKA (reference sequence). The V and J ends lost 7 bases and 6 bases, in that order; junction bases with no gene match: 5. This CDR3 is CSERDRNGYTF. In DNA form, the CDR3 reads TGCAGTGAGAGGGACAGAAATGGCTACACCTTC.

The genes are TRBV7-8 and TRBJ1-6; 7 bases agree with TRBD1. Germline V lookup: CDR1 SGHVS, CDR2 FQNEAQ. V lost 5 bases and J lost 3; bases outside the gene matches: 7. The length of the CDR3 is 16 residues. The CDR3 region has the DNA TGTGCCAGCAGCCAACCGGGACAGAACTATAATTCACCCCTCCACTTT. Translated, it gives CASSQPGQNYNSPLHF. The full variable domain, its missing parts supplied by reference TRBV7-8 and TRBJ1-6, is GAGVSQSPRYKVAKRGQDVALRCDPISGHVSLFWYQQALGQGPEFLTYFQNEAQLDKSGLPSDRFFAERPEGSVSTLKIQRTQQEDSAVYLCASSQPGQNYNSPLHFGNGTRLTVT.

This rearrangement joins TRBV19 to TRBJ2-1; TRBD2 agrees at 8 bases. The CDR3 is made up of 16 amino acids. J lost 3 bases, V lost 3 bases, and 7 bases had no gene match. The germline gives CDR1 LNHDA, CDR2 SQIVND (reference sequence). CDR3 DNA sequence: TGTGCCAGTAGTATCAACGGGGGGGCGAACTACAATGAGCAGTTCTTC. Translation: CASSINGGANYNEQFF.

The rearrangement uses TRBV9 and TRBJ2-5, with 8 bases matching TRBD1. CDR3 length: 16 amino acids. The trim removed 0 bases at V and 1 base at J, leaving 5 bases unmatched. Per the germline V gene, CDR1 is SGDLS and CDR2 is YYNGEE. Here the CDR3 DNA reads TGTGCCAGCAGCGTAGCAACAGGGGGAGGCCAAGAGACCCAGTACTTC. The encoded protein is CASSVATGGGQETQYF.

This chain uses TRBV10-3 with TRBJ2-1, with D uncertain. Germline CDR1 is ENHRY and CDR2 is SYGVKD. The CDR3 consists of 13 residues. V dropped 6 bases and J dropped 3 bases, with 9 bases sitting between them. This CDR3 reads CAIRSADYNEQFF. DNA of the CDR3: TGTGCCATCAGGAGCGCAGACTACAATGAGCAGTTCTTC.

This chain joins TRBV30 and TRBJ1-2; 7 nucleotides agree with TRBD1. Germline V gene sequence: CDR1 GTSNPN, CDR2 SVGIG (reference sequence). This CDR3 has 15 residues. Trimming took 1 base from V and 5 from J; bases not matched to a gene: 10. CDR3 sequence: CAWSASIGTAYGYTF. CDR3 in DNA: TGTGCCTGGAGTGCTTCTATAGGGACAGCATATGGCTACACCTTC.